The clone carrying this T cell receptor (beta chain) was seen a single time. Its antigen remains unidentified. These data originate in a study of T cell responses to AZD1222 COVID-19 vaccine. Overall study findings and caveats: White British ancestry dominated among donors, who included more females, and clonal diversity was possibly underestimated.

Assay: immunoSEQ multiplex PCR; the TCRdb copy retains only in-frame clones and omits some. The sample yields 140,000 to 150,000 clones, 82% seen once. The CDR3 has 15 residues. CDR1 and CDR2 from the germline V gene are KGHSH and LQKENI. Trimming pared 5 bases from V and 5 bases from J, leaving 18 bases between. The clonotype originates from an adult in good health. The sequencing here drew on peripheral blood, taken on day 0 of MenACWY control vaccination. This rearrangement joins TRBV18 to TRBJ1-1, with no clear D. CDR3 nucleotides: TGTGCCAGCTCAAAGGACCAAAATCCGCCTACTGAAGCTTTCTTT. This gives the protein CASSKDQNPPTEAFF.